This TCR beta chain was documented in a study of T cell repertoires in cytomegalovirus infection. About the research overall: Well-studied HLA-B-restricted epitopes and recently identified HLA-C-restricted epitopes of CMV were both used in the study. CMV infection plus the matching HLA type was flagged by public TCR beta signatures.

TCRdb called the reads again in MiXCR, with one record for every CDR3 protein. This table holds 30,000 to 40,000 distinct CDR3 sequences, 40% to 65% found once. V gave up 2 bases and J gave up 4 bases; unmatched junction bases: 7. This CDR3 is 16 amino acids long. Germline V CDR1 and CDR2: LGHNT, FRNRAP. Comments on this clonotype: Antigen unknown.

The receptor was derived from a human donor in good health (CMV status not recorded). Some clones in this sample may be carry-over from other donors' samples. This sample comprised CD8+ T cells from cultured PBMCs, obtained from culture after CMV antigen stimulation. V gene TRBV12-5 combines with J gene TRBJ1-1, with TRBD1 identical over 10 bases. CDR3 region: CASGLRTGGGGTEAFF. DNA of the CDR3: TGTGCTAGTGGTTTGAGGACAGGGGGTGGCGGCACTGAAGCTTTCTTT.